This T cell receptor (beta chain) came from a study of PD-1 blockade in classical Hodgkin lymphoma. The wider study: Patients in the cohort were put on intravenous nivolumab, 3 mg/kg every 2 weeks.

This CDR3 has 16 amino acids. Per germline, CDR1 SEHNR and CDR2 FQNEAQ (reference sequence). V was pared by 5 bases and J by 2 bases, with 10 bases of the junction left unmatched. Generated by immunoSEQ multiplex PCR, the TCRdb table keeps only in-frame clones and is missing some. The table lists 90,000 to 95,000 clones, 89% of them singletons, with about 11% in the top ten. Study-wide results and limits: Before treatment, complete responders showed about the same diversity as newly diagnosed patients.

Brentuximab vedotin exposure varied among the patients, all of whom had relapsed after autologous stem cell transplantation. With respect to this clone: Its antigen remains unknown.

This clonotype originated in a human donor with classical Hodgkin lymphoma. This specimen was peripheral blood mononuclear cells (PBMCs), taken before the second cycle of nivolumab. This rearrangement joins TRBV7-9 to TRBJ2-5, with 8 bases identical to TRBD2. This CDR3 is CASSLGVLAGQETQYF. Here the CDR3 DNA reads TGTGCCAGCAGCCTTGGGGTGCTAGCGGGTCAAGAGACCCAGTACTTC.